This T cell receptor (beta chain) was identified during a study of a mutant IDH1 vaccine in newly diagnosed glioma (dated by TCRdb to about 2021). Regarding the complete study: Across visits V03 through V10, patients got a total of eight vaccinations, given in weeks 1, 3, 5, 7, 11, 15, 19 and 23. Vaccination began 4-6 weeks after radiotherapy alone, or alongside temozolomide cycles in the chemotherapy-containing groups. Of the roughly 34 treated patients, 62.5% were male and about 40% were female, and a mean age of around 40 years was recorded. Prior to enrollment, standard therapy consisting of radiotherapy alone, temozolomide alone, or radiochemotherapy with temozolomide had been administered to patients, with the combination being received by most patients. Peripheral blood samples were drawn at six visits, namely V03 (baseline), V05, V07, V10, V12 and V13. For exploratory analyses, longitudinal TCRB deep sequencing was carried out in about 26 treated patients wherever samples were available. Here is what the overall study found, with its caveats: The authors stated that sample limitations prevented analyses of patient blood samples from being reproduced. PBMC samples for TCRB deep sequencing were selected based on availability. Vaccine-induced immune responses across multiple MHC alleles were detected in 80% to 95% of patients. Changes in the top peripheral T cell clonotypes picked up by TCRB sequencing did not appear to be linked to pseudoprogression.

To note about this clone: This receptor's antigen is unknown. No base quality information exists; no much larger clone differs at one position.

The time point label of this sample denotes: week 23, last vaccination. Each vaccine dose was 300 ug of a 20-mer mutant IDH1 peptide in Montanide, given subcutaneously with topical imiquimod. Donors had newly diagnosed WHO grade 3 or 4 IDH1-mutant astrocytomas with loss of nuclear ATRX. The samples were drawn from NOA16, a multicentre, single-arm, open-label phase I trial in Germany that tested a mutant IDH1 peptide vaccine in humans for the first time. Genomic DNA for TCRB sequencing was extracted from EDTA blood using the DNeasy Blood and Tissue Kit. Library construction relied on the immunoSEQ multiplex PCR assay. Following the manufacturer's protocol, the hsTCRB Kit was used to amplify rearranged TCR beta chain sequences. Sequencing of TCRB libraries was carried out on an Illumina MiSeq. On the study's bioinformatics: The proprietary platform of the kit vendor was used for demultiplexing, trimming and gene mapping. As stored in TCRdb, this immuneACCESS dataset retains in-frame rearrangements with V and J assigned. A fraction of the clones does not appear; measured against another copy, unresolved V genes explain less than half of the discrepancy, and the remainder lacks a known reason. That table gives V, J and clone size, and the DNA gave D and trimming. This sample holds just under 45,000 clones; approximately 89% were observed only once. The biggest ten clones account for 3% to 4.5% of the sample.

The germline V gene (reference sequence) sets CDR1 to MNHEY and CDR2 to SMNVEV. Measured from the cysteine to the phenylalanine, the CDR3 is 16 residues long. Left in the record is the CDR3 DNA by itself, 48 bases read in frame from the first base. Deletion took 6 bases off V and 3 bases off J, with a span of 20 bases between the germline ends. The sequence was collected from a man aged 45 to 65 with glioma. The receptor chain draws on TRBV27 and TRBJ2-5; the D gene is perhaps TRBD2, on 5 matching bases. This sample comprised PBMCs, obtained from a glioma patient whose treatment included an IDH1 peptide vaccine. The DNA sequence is TGTGCCAGCAGGGACCTGTTGGCAGGAGGAGAAGAGACCCAGTACTTC. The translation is CASRDLLAGGEETQYF.